These 5 T cell receptor beta chains came from one sample sequenced in a study of beta chain features in type 1 diabetes. Whole-study results and caveats: In all four CD4+ subsets, TCRB CDR3 length was significantly, moderately reduced in type 1 diabetes.

Every isolated RNA sample was fully reverse transcribed, so sequencing captured expressed TCRB transcripts. The data were produced by immunoSEQ multiplex PCR, yet TCRdb's version contains in-frame clones alone and is incomplete. Among more than 55,000 clones, under 60% were seen once, and the ten largest hold 2.6%. What these receptors recognize is not known. Sequences were obtained from Tregs from blood. The source is a woman in her forties with type 1 diabetes.

The V gene is TRBV28, the J gene TRBJ1-2, with TRBD1 identical over 8 bases. This CDR3 spans 13 amino acids. J lost 3 bases, V lost 7 bases, and 4 bases had no gene match. CDR1 is MDHEN, CDR2 SYDVKM, per germline. CDR3 residues: CASNDRGDYGYTF. The CDR3 nucleotides are TGTGCCAGCAACGACAGGGGCGACTATGGCTACACCTTC.

This clone came up once. The rearrangement uses TRBV19 and TRBJ1-1; no clear D gene. The germline V gene has CDR1 LNHDA and CDR2 SQIVND (reference sequence). The CDR3 contains 14 residues. Trimming removed 2 bases from V and 4 bases from J, with 11 bases in between. The CDR3 coding sequence is TGTGCCAGTAGTATAAACCTAGGAGGCACTGAAGCTTTCTTT. As protein: CASSINLGGTEAFF. The variable domain in full, with the rest retrieved from reference TRBV19 and TRBJ1-1, is DGGITQSPKYLFRKEGQNVTLSCEQNLNHDAMYWYRQDPGQGLRLIYYSQIVNDFQKGDIAEGYSVSREKKESFPLTVTSAQKNPTAFYLCASSINLGGTEAFFGQGTRLTVV.

The chain links TRBV19 to TRBJ2-1; tentative D call: TRBD1 (6 bases). V lost 6 bases and J 5 bases, leaving 20 bases between the germline ends. Germline assignment: CDR1 LNHDA and CDR2 SQIVND (reference sequence). This CDR3 has 16 residues. The CDR3 loop is CASSHRSGDLNNEQFF. The CDR3 region has the DNA TGTGCCAGTAGCCATAGATCAGGGGACCTTAACAATGAGCAGTTCTTC.

The chain is built from TRBV28 and TRBJ1-3; TRBD1 aligns across 7 bases. Germline assignment: CDR1 MDHEN and CDR2 SYDVKM. The CDR3 is 15 residues long. With V trimmed by 5 bases and J by 0 bases, 4 bases remained unmatched. The CDR3 nucleotides read TGTGCCAGCAGTCGACAGGGCCGCTCTGGAAACACCATATATTTT. It is translated as CASSRQGRSGNTIYF.

CDR3 region: CASSQTGVLDSPLHF. CDR3 sequence (DNA): TGCGCCAGCAGCCAAACAGGGGTACTGGATTCACCCCTCCACTTT. The chain couples TRBV4-3 to TRBJ1-6; 7 positions agree with TRBD1. V trimming: 2 bases; J trimming: 8 bases; junction bases outside the gene matches: 6. CDR1 LGHNA and CDR2 YSLEER come from the germline V gene. The CDR3 covers 15 residues.